These 27 T cell receptor beta chains came from one sample sequenced in a study of blood T cell repertoires in COVID-19 (dated by TCRdb to the early 2020s). Library generation was performed with the immunoSEQ multiplex PCR assay. The immuneACCESS repertoire file appears here via TCRdb, limited to in-frame rearrangements. These files lack a portion of the clones; in checked studies, under half of the deficit traces to unresolved V genes, and the cause of the others is not known. For this sample there are more than 95,000 clones; 86% appear just once. The top ten constitute 5% to 6% of the sample. The sequencing sample was made of peripheral blood. Receptors were obtained from a human donor in a cohort sampled during active COVID-19.

The chain joins TRBV6-5 to TRBJ1-5; no clear D. CDR1 is MNHEY and CDR2 is SVGAGI in the germline V gene. The CDR3 sequence is 13 residues long. Trimming stripped 4 bases from V and 4 bases from J, with 8 bases between. The CDR3 nucleotides read TGTGCCAGCAGTTTTGCAGTTAATCAGCCCCAGCATTTT. Its protein product is CASSFAVNQPQHF.

The chain couples TRBV27 to TRBJ1-5; no clear D gene. The CDR3 has 13 residues. Germline V gene sequence: CDR1 MNHEY, CDR2 SMNVEV (reference sequence). Trimming removed 3 bases from V and 1 base from J, with 4 bases in between. In nucleotides, the CDR3 is TGTGCCAGCAGTTTCTTAAGCAATCAGCCCCAGCATTTT. Amino acids: CASSFLSNQPQHF.

The chain is built from TRBV4-1 and TRBJ1-4; D not certain. Germline CDR1 and CDR2: MGHRA and YSYEKL. Trimming took 4 bases from V and 0 from J, leaving 9 bases between them. This CDR3 comprises 15 residues. CDR3 bases: TGCGCCAGCAGCCCCTACAGTGCAACTAATGAAAAACTGTTTTTT. Its protein is CASSPYSATNEKLFF.

The J gene is TRBJ1-2, the V gene TRBV25-1, with TRBD1 as a possible D gene (5 bases). Trimming took 4 bases from V and 2 from J, leaving 8 bases between them. Germline CDR1 and CDR2: MGHDK and SYGVNS. The CDR3 is 13 amino acids. DNA for the CDR3: TGTGCCAGCAGTGTGACAGTGAACTATGGCTACACCTTC. Translating gives CASSVTVNYGYTF.

The chain is built from TRBV27 and TRBJ2-7; D is ambiguous. The V end lost 8 bases, the J end lost 7 bases, and 27 bases lay between the germline ends. Germline V gene lookup returns CDR1 MNHEY and CDR2 SMNVEV (reference sequence). This CDR3 is built from 16 residues. In DNA, the CDR3 is TGTGCCAGCTCGAAAGGCGTCCAGCAAAGACAAAATGAGCAGTACTTC. Its translation: CASSKGVQQRQNEQYF.

The chain has TRBV18 and TRBJ1-1; possibly TRBD1 for D (5 bases). V shed 4 bases and J shed 11 bases, with 17 bases lying between them. The CDR3 extends over 13 amino acids. Per germline, CDR1 KGHSH and CDR2 LQKENI. CDR3 bases: TGTGCCAGCTCACAGGGGCAGCAGGTTCTTGCTTTCTTT. Encoded protein: CASSQGQQVLAFF.

Turning to this clone: The same CDR3 can be traced to other DNA sequences in this sample. The chain recombines TRBV7-2 with TRBJ1-3, with D unresolved. Trimming took off 5 bases at V and 0 bases at J, with 11 bases between the two ends. The CDR3 consists of 15 residues. Looked up from germline, CDR1 is SGHTA and CDR2 is FQGNSA. The CDR3 DNA sequence: TGTGCCAGCAGCCATGGTGCCAGCTCTGGAAACACCATATATTTT. This gives the protein CASSHGASSGNTIYF.

The chain combines TRBV6-2 or TRBV6-3 with TRBJ2-1, with D possibly matching TRBD2 (5 bases). CDR3 length: 15 residues. From germline, CDR1 is MNHEY and CDR2 SVGEGT. V gave up 6 bases and J gave up 2 bases, with 14 bases separating them. CDR3 DNA: TGTGCCAGCAGCCCGGACTTACTCCCCTACAATGAGCAGTTCTTC. Its translation is CASSPDLLPYNEQFF.

The chain has TRBV5-1 and TRBJ1-6, with TRBD1 matching 7 bases. Losses at the gene ends were 5 bases for V and 0 bases for J; bases not matched to a gene: 8. This CDR3 spans 17 amino acids. Germline V gene data show CDR1 as SGHRS and CDR2 as YFSETQ. CDR3 sequence (DNA): TGCGCCAGCAGTCGAGGACAGGCAAGCTCCTATAATTCACCCCTCCACTTT. Translating it yields CASSRGQASSYNSPLHF.

In its sample, this clone was seen a few times. V usage is TRBV5-4 and J usage is TRBJ2-3; TRBD2 agrees at 11 bases. CDR1 and CDR2 from the germline V gene are SGHNT and YYREEE (reference sequence). Germline trimming cut 5 bases from V and 2 bases from J; bases unmatched to any gene: 7. This CDR3 is 16 amino acids long. CDR3 in DNA: TGTGCCAGCAGGGGTCCGGGACTAGCGGACACAGATACGCAGTATTTT. Its translation is CASRGPGLADTDTQYF.

CDR3 bases: TGTGCCAGCAGTCCAGGCTATGGCTACACCTTC. Protein: CASSPGYGYTF. J is TRBJ1-2 and V is TRBV6-2 or TRBV6-3, with unresolved D. V lost 5 bases, J lost 4 bases, and 5 bases lay in between. CDR3 size: 11 residues. Germline V lookup: CDR1 MNHEY, CDR2 SVGEGT.

This rearrangement joins TRBV6-5 to TRBJ1-2, with 10 bases aligning to TRBD1. CDR3 length: 14 residues. Trimming at V came to 6 bases and at J to 5 bases, leaving 6 bases not matched to a gene. The V gene's germline CDR1 is MNHEY and CDR2 SVGAGI. CDR3 nucleotide sequence: TGTGCCAGCAGGACAGGGGGCGCCGGGTATGGCTACACCTTC. This gives the protein CASRTGGAGYGYTF.

CDR3 protein: CASSTRAGATYEQYF. The CDR3 DNA sequence: TGTGCCAGCAGCACCCGAGCGGGAGCAACCTACGAGCAGTACTTC. The chain employs TRBV28 and TRBJ2-7, with TRBD2 identical over 8 bases. Germline CDR1 reads MDHEN; CDR2 reads SYDVKM. There are 15 residues in the CDR3. V was pared by 6 bases and J by 2 bases, with 9 bases of the junction left unmatched.

CDR3 in amino acids: CAMRGGGITYEQYF. The CDR3 nucleotides are TGTGCCATGCGGGGGGGCGGGATAACCTACGAGCAGTACTTC. This chain links TRBV5-4 with TRBJ2-7; 9 bases fit TRBD2. Germline V gives CDR1 SGHNT, CDR2 YYREEE (reference sequence). V was pared by 9 bases and J by 2 bases, with 9 bases of the junction left unmatched. The CDR3 sequence is 14 residues long.

This sequence joins TRBV5-6 and TRBJ1-3; 10 nucleotides match TRBD1. This CDR3 has 16 amino acids. Per germline, CDR1 SGHDT and CDR2 YYEEEE. V trimming: 1 base; J trimming: 4 bases; junction bases outside the gene matches: 5. In nucleotides, the CDR3 is TGTGCCAGCAGCTTGCTGGGACAGGGGACCGGAAACACCATATATTTT. As protein: CASSLLGQGTGNTIYF.

The CDR3 loop is CASSLGDSSYGYTF. In DNA form, the CDR3 reads TGCGCCAGCAGCTTGGGAGACAGCTCCTATGGCTACACCTTC. V gene TRBV5-1 combines with J gene TRBJ1-2; possible D gene TRBD1, 5 bases. Trimming took 0 bases from V and 4 from J, leaving 10 bases between them. Germline-derived CDR1 and CDR2 are SGHRS and YFSETQ. This CDR3 is built from 14 residues. The full variable domain, in which reference TRBV5-1 and TRBJ1-2 provide the parts outside the CDR3, is KAGVTQTPRYLIKTRGQQVTLSCSPISGHRSVSWYQQTPGQGLQFLFEYFSETQRNKGNFPGRFSGRQFSNSRSEMNVSTLELGDSALYLCASSLGDSSYGYTFGSGTRLTVV.

The V and J genes are TRBV18 and TRBJ2-5; unclear D gene. The V and J ends lost 3 bases and 5 bases respectively, with 7 bases between them. The germline gives CDR1 KGHSH, CDR2 LQKENI. The CDR3 is 12 residues long. CDR3 residues: CASSPERETQYF. The CDR3 DNA reads as TGTGCCAGCTCACCCGAGAGGGAGACCCAGTACTTC.

This clone showed up just a few times. The chain employs TRBV7-3 and TRBJ2-7, with D perhaps TRBD2 (6 bases). CDR3 size: 12 residues. The ends were cut back, 1 base at V and 6 bases at J, with 7 bases in the middle. Per the germline V gene, CDR1 is SGHTA and CDR2 is FQGTGA. The CDR3 coding sequence is TGTGCCAGCAGCTTAATGGGAGGCGAGCAGTACTTC. Protein product: CASSLMGGEQYF.

This sequence joins TRBV4-2 and TRBJ2-7; 8 nucleotides align to TRBD1. Looked up from germline, CDR1 is LGHNA and CDR2 is YNFKEQ. CDR3 length equals 15 residues. Trimming cost V 5 bases and J 3 bases; bases outside gene matches: 9. CDR3 DNA: TGTGCCAGCAGCTTTGACAGGGGTCAACTCTACGAGCAGTACTTC. Translating gives CASSFDRGQLYEQYF.

This clone was counted a single time. The CDR3, as DNA: TGCGCCAGCAGCCCCCGGACTAGCGGGACCTCCGATAGCACAGATACGCAGTATTTT. Its protein is CASSPRTSGTSDSTDTQYF. The chain uses TRBV5-1 and TRBJ2-3, with 12 nucleotides matching TRBD2. This CDR3 has 19 residues. J gave up 0 bases and V 4 bases, and 12 bases lay outside the gene matches. Germline-derived CDR1 and CDR2 are SGHRS and YFSETQ.

This chain links TRBV6-4 with TRBJ2-7; possibly TRBD1 for D (5 bases). This CDR3 has 13 amino acids. Per the germline V gene, CDR1 is MRHNA and CDR2 is SNTAGT. V shed 4 bases and J shed 7 bases, with 14 bases lying between them. CDR3 bases: TGTGCCAGCAGTGTGGGGCCAGCTAAGGAGCAGTACTTC. As protein: CASSVGPAKEQYF.

V usage is TRBV4-3 and J usage is TRBJ1-2, with TRBD1 identical over 8 bases. CDR1 is LGHNA, CDR2 YSLEER, per germline. This CDR3 comprises 15 residues. The trim removed 3 bases at V and 1 base at J, leaving 4 bases unmatched. CDR3 sequence (DNA): TGCGCCAGCAGCCAGGACAGGGATCTTAACTATGGCTACACCTTC. It translates to CASSQDRDLNYGYTF.

The V gene is TRBV3-1 (or the pseudogene TRBV3-2), the J gene TRBJ1-1; TRBD1 matches 7 bases. J gave up 0 bases and V 6 bases, and 4 bases lay outside the gene matches. Germline CDR1 reads LGHDT; CDR2 reads YNNKEL (reference sequence). The CDR3 totals 14 residues. CDR3 bases: TGTGCCAGCAGGGGGGACAGATTGAACACTGAAGCTTTCTTT. Amino acid sequence: CASRGDRLNTEAFF.

The V gene is TRBV6-6, the J gene TRBJ1-2; TRBD1 agrees at 7 bases. The trim removed 0 bases at V and 6 bases at J, leaving 7 bases unmatched. The CDR3 runs to 15 residues. Germline CDR1 is MNHNY and CDR2 is SVGAGI (reference sequence). The CDR3 protein is CASSYSPGGLDGYTF. As DNA, the CDR3 is TGTGCCAGCAGTTACTCACCAGGGGGTCTCGATGGCTACACCTTC.

This clone was counted only a few times. This chain links TRBV30 with TRBJ2-7; maybe TRBD1 (6 bases). This CDR3 has 13 residues. Trimming removed 4 bases from V and 7 bases from J, with 17 bases in between. Germline V gene data show CDR1 as GTSNPN and CDR2 as SVGIG (reference sequence). CDR3 amino acids: CAWITQGFYEQYF. DNA for the CDR3: TGTGCCTGGATAACACAGGGATTTTATGAGCAGTACTTC.

V gene TRBV6-6 combines with J gene TRBJ2-3; D uncertain. Per the germline V gene, CDR1 is MNHNY and CDR2 is SVGAGI (reference sequence). This CDR3 spans 15 amino acids. V shed 3 bases and J shed 1 base, with 11 bases lying between them. The CDR3, as DNA: TGTGCCAGCAGTTATCGGGTTGGTGGCACAGATACGCAGTATTTT. This gives the protein CASSYRVGGTDTQYF.

The genes are TRBV7-8 and TRBJ2-1; TRBD2 matches at 10 bases. With 3 bases clipped from V and 4 bases from J, the junction kept 3 bases outside the gene matches. Germline loops: CDR1 SGHVS, CDR2 FQNEAQ. This CDR3 has 15 residues. CDR3 sequence: CASSFGLAEYNEQFF. CDR3 DNA sequence: TGTGCCAGCAGCTTCGGACTAGCGGAGTACAATGAGCAGTTCTTC. The full variable domain, rest sourced from reference TRBV7-8 and TRBJ2-1, is GAGVSQSPRYKVAKRGQDVALRCDPISGHVSLFWYQQALGQGPEFLTYFQNEAQLDKSGLPSDRFFAERPEGSVSTLKIQRTQQEDSAVYLCASSFGLAEYNEQFFGPGTRLTVL.